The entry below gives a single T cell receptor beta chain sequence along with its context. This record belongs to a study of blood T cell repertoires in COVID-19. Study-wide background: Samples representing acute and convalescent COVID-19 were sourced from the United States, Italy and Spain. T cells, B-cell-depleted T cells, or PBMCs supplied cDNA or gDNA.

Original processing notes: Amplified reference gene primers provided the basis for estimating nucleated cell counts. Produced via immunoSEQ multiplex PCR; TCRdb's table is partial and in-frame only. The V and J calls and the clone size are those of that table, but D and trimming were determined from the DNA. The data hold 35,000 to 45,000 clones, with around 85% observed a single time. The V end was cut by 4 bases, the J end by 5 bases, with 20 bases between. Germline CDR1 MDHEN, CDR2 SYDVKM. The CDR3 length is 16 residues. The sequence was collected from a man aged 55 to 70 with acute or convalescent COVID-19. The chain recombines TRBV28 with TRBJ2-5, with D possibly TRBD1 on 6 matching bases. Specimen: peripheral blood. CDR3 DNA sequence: TGTGCCAGCAGTTCAATACGTCAGGGGTTCGGGGAGACCCAGTACTTC. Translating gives CASSSIRQGFGETQYF.